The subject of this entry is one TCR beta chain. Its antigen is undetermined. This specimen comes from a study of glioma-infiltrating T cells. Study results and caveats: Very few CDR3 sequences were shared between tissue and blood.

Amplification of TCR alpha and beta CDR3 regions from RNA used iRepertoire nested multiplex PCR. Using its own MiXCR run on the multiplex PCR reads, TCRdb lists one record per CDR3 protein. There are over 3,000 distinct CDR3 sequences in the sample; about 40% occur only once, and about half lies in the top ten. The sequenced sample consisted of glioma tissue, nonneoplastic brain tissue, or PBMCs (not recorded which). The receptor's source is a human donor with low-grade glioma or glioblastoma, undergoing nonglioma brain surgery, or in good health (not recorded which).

CDR3 protein: CASRQGDEQYF. In DNA form, the CDR3 reads TGTGCCAGCAGACAAGGGGACGAGCAGTACTTC. The gene calls are TRBV27 and TRBJ2-7; possible D gene TRBD1, 5 bases. Trimming took off 6 bases at V and 5 bases at J, with 8 bases between the two ends. Germline CDR1 reads MNHEY; CDR2 reads SMNVEV (reference sequence). There are 11 residues in the CDR3.